Only a few counts were recorded for the clone carrying this T cell receptor beta chain. Its antigen remains unknown. The germline CDR1 and CDR2 sequences are LNHDA and SQIVND (reference sequence). The CDR3 totals 12 residues. V lost 6 bases to trimming and J lost 4 bases, with 4 bases between them. The data originate from a study of beta chain features in type 1 diabetes. Findings and caveats of the study: In type 1 diabetes patients, VDJ junctions had fewer insertions; deletions at these junctions were more frequent. TCRB CDR3s from Type 1 diabetes patients were moderately but significantly shorter in all four CD4+ subsets. Across patients, naive, central memory and Treg TCRB repertoires exhibited apparently greater similarity than was observed across healthy donors.

Of the isolated RNA, all was reverse transcribed, and so the sequenced material was expressed TCRB transcripts. Clones were sequenced by immunoSEQ multiplex PCR, and TCRdb holds only the in-frame ones, with some missing. The sample contains about 160,000 clones, 9% of which appear only once. The sequencing sample was made of central memory CD4+ T cells from blood. The TCR was taken from a woman aged 30 to 39 with type 1 diabetes. This sequence joins TRBV19 and TRBJ2-6; D remains ambiguous. CDR3 sequence reads: CASSPGANVLTF. The CDR3 DNA reads as TGTGCCAGTAGCCCAGGGGCCAACGTCCTGACTTTC.